This TCR beta chain was recovered during a study of vaccination and CD4 T cells after COVID-19. At the level of the study: Every culture used as a control got a CEFX pool, an HIV-1 Nef pool, or no peptide.

Turning to this clonotype: Its matching antigen is unknown.

V was clipped by 10 bases and J by 3 bases, with 21 bases between them. The V gene's germline CDR1 is MNHNS and CDR2 SASEGT. CDR3 length: 15 amino acids. Sequenced with the Oncomine TCR Beta short-read assay was DNA taken from cultured CD4+ T cells. TCRdb re-called the PCR reads with MiXCR, one entry per CDR3 protein. The data hold more than 20,000 distinct CDR3 sequences, with approximately 48% observed a single time. The treatment here: roughly 11-day PBMC culture with coronavirus spike peptide pools or control peptides (ViraFEST assay). The sequence was collected from a human donor who had recovered from COVID-19. The sequenced sample was CD4+ T cells from blood, cultured in vitro. The chain carries TRBV6-1 and TRBJ1-1, with a weak D call TRBD1 (5 bases). The CDR3 bases are TGTGCCAATCCCCCCTTAGGGTCGGGGGACACTGAAGCTTTCTTT. Translated, it gives CANPPLGSGDTEAFF.